These 4 T cell receptor beta chains came from one sample sequenced in a study of CD8+ T cells in alopecia areata. The treatment denotes: oral pan-JAK inhibitor, 5-10 mg twice daily. Once RNA had been extracted, it was reverse transcribed into cDNA to act as the sequencing template. TCRdb's table, derived via immunoSEQ multiplex PCR, lists solely in-frame clones and lacks some. The data contain about 190,000 clones, around 58% of them singletons. The sample in question was CD8+ T cells sorted from blood, obtained at week 24, from a patient treated with tofacitinib. These receptors all come from a human donor with alopecia areata.

As DNA, the CDR3 is TGTGCCAGCAGTTACGCAAAGGTTCGGGGGACCTACGAGCAGTACTTC. Translated: CASSYAKVRGTYEQYF. The V call is TRBV6-5, the J call TRBJ2-7; D is perhaps TRBD2 (6 bases). Deletions cut 2 bases from V and 2 bases from J, with 16 bases between. Germline values: CDR1 MNHEY, CDR2 SVGAGI. This CDR3 contains 16 residues.

This clone was seen a single time. V and J are TRBV9 and TRBJ1-1, with D possibly TRBD1 on 5 matching bases. The V gene lost 0 bases and the J gene lost 1 base, with 7 bases spanning the gap. Germline CDR1 SGDLS, CDR2 YYNGEE. CDR3 length: 14 amino acids. The CDR3 DNA sequence: TGTGCCAGCAGCGTAGCCCAGGGGAACACTGAAGCTTTCTTT. Amino acids: CASSVAQGNTEAFF.

V usage is TRBV7-9 and J usage is TRBJ1-2; D unclear. From germline, CDR1 is SEHNR and CDR2 FQNEAQ (reference sequence). V lost 3 bases, J lost 3 bases, and 8 bases lay in between. The CDR3 runs to 13 residues. CDR3 sequence: CASSFALDYGYTF. DNA for the CDR3: TGTGCCAGCAGCTTCGCCTTAGACTATGGCTACACCTTC.

The chain joins TRBV5-1 to TRBJ2-1, with D possibly TRBD1 on 5 matching bases. The CDR3 covers 11 residues. In germline, CDR1 is SGHRS, CDR2 YFSETQ. Between the trimmed V and J ends, which lost 0 bases and 11 bases, there was a span of 6 bases. This CDR3 reads CASSLEGQQFF. CDR3 bases: TGCGCCAGCAGCTTGGAGGGGCAGCAGTTCTTC.